The text below deals with one T cell receptor beta chain. Antigen unknown. The sample originates from a study of human thymus T cells. Study-wide points: It looked as if thymic and blood repertoires used V and J genes in a biased way.

Only in-frame clones appear in the TCRdb table, and some are missing; sequencing was by immunoSEQ multiplex PCR. The sample carries about 46,000 clones, around 95% recorded once. The V segment lost 5 bases and the J segment 0 bases; nucleotides outside the gene matches: 5. Germline V gene sequence: CDR1 MGHRA, CDR2 YSYEKL. CDR3 length equals 16 residues. Donors were healthy Finnish babies undergoing corrective operations for congenital heart defects. During surgery, about 0.45-1 mL peripheral blood was drawn from four of eight donors. The TCR originated in a girl younger than two with a congenital heart defect but otherwise immunologically healthy. The chain joins TRBV4-1 to TRBJ2-2; 8 bases fit TRBD1. Sequencing was performed on blood. CDR3 DNA: TGCGCCAGCAGCGTACGACAGGGGACGAACACCGGGGAGCTGTTTTTT. Translation: CASSVRQGTNTGELFF.